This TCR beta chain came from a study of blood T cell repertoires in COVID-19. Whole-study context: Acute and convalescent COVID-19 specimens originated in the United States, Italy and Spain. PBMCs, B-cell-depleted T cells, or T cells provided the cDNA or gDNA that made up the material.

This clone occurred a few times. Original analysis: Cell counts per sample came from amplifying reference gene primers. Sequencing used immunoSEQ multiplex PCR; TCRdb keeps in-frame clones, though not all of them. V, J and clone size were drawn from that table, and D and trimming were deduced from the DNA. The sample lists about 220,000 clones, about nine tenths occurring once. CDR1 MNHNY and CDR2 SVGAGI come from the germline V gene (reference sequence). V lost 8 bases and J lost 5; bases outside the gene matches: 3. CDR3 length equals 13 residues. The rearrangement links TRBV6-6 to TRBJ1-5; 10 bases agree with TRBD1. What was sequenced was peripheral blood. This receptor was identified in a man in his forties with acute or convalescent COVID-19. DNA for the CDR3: TGTGCCAGCTCTGGGACAGGGGATCAGCCCCAGCATTTT. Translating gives CASSGTGDQPQHF.